This paragraph covers one T cell receptor (beta chain) sequence. The antigen it binds to is not known. Base quality data are lacking; no much larger clone is found one base away. TCRbeta CDR3 regions were amplified from genomic DNA by means of the immunoSEQ Assay, a bias-controlled multiplex PCR. Per the authors' processing: The number of nucleated cells in each sample was estimated by amplification of reference gene primers within the assay. To quantify the absolute abundance of each unique TCRbeta CDR3 rearrangement, sequence reads were collapsed and filtered. For each sample, productive Simpson clonality was calculated as the square root of Simpson's diversity index over productive rearrangements. Imported from immuneACCESS, the table was reduced by TCRdb to in-frame sequences with V and J called. These copies leave out some clones; in studies compared against another copy, an unresolved V gene accounts for under half, and the cause of the remainder is not known. The DNA was the basis for D and trimming; V, J and clone size are from that table. This sample comprises around 77,000 clones, approximately 90% of them detected only once. The top ten clonotypes cover 4.5% to 5.5% of the sample.

This sample is drawn from a study of blood T cell repertoires in COVID-19 (dated by TCRdb to the early 2020s). As for the study more broadly: Samples from collaborators originated in the United States, Italy and Spain and spanned both the acute and convalescent phases of COVID-19. The prospective study material was composed of cDNA or gDNA derived from T cells, B-cell-depleted T cells, or PBMCs. Subjects who had been exposed to COVID-19, were actively infected with it, or had recovered from it provided the deeply sampled blood TCRbeta repertoires that made up the dataset. The repertoires were released in a freely available public database intended as a resource for research on the immune response to SARS-CoV-2. The samples were drawn from two sources: the first 160 participants of the ongoing ImmuneRACE study, and 1,000 to 1,500 subjects contributed by 6 global collaborators. Sample metadata almost always included a de-identified subject ID, COVID-19 status, age in years and sex. Where available, HLA class I and class II types were obtained from metadata supplied by the sample provider rather than from assay-based typing. Beyond this particular receptor, the publication reports: How much clinical and demographic metadata was included differed by source and by participant, and the metadata was provided uncurated.

The collaborating institutions used their own protocols to collect whole blood in K2EDTA tubes. For TCRbeta analysis, collaborators shipped samples as frozen whole blood, isolated PBMCs, or DNA extracted from either of those sample types. The germline V gene supplies CDR1 SGHRS and CDR2 YFSETQ. The CDR3 measures 15 amino acids from cysteine to phenylalanine. Only CDR3 DNA remains: 45 bases, in frame from the first base. V and J are truncated by 0 bases and 7 bases respectively, leaving an intervening sequence of 13 bases. The sequencing sample was made of peripheral blood. The chain is encoded by TRBV5-1 joined to TRBJ1-4; possibly the D gene is TRBD1, per 5 matching bases. This clonotype was obtained from a woman in her sixties or seventies with active COVID-19. The nucleotides read TGCGCCAGCAGCTTGGACGGGGGGGTACTTGAAAAACTGTTTTTT. Its protein product is CASSLDGGVLEKLFF.